This TCR beta chain was identified during a study of T cell repertoires in cytomegalovirus infection. Looking at the study overall: Both a matching HLA type and CMV infection were indicated by public TCR beta signatures. Study-wide findings and caveats: Adding up the frequency of public TCR beta families identified people who carried CMV plus the relevant HLA.

Via MiXCR, TCRdb re-called the reads, giving one row per CDR3 protein. Of around 250,000 distinct CDR3 sequences detected, around 15% appear once; the ten largest clones hold roughly 50%. This clonotype has a single count. The antigen is undetermined. The CDR3 is made up of 14 amino acids. Germline lookup yields CDR1 SGDLS and CDR2 YYNGEE. The V and J ends lost 1 base and 0 bases respectively, with 2 bases between them. Sequences were obtained from CD8+ T cells from PBMCs. The chain has TRBV9 and TRBJ1-6; D is unclear. The TCR comes from a human donor in good health (CMV status not recorded). Some clones in this sample may be carry-over from other donors' samples. Here the CDR3 reads CASSVSSYNSPLHF. The CDR3 DNA reads TGTGCCAGCAGCGTAAGCTCCTATAATTCACCCCTCCACTTT. The whole variable domain, filled in from reference TRBV9 and TRBJ1-6, reads DSGVTQTPKHLITATGQRVTLRCSPRSGDLSVYWYQQSLDQGLQFLIQYYNGEERAKGNILERFSAQQFPDLHSELNLSSLELGDSALYFCASSVSSYNSPLHFGNGTRLTVT.